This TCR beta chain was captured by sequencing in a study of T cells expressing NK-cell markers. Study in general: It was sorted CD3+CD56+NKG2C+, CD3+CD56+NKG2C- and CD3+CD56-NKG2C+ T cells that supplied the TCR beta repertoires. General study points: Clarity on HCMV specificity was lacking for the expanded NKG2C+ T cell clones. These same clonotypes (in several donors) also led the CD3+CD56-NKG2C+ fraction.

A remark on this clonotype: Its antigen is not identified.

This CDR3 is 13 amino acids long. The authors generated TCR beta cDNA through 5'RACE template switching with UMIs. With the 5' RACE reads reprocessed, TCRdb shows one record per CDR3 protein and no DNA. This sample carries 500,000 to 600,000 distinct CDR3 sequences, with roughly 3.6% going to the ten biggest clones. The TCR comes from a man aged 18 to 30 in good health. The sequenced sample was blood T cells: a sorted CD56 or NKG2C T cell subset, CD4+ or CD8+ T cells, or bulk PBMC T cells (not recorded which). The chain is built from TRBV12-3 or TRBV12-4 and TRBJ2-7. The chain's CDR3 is CASSLGALYEQYF.